One sample yielded the 18 T cell receptor beta chains listed below, sequenced in a study of OX40 agonist ivuxolimab in advanced cancers. TCRdb's copy holds only in-frame clones and misses some; the assay was immunoSEQ multiplex PCR. The sample shows approximately 17,000 clones, roughly 88% of them seen only once. Sequencing was performed on CD4+ or CD8+ T cells sorted from blood, taken in a trial of the OX40 agonist ivuxolimab. These receptors originate from an adult with an advanced solid tumor such as melanoma, head and neck, liver or kidney cancer.

V usage is TRBV6-1 and J usage is TRBJ2-7; TRBD2 agrees at 10 bases. This CDR3 spans 15 amino acids. The ends lost 3 bases at V and 0 bases at J; junction bases unmatched: 2. Germline V gene lookup returns CDR1 MNHNS and CDR2 SASEGT. CDR3 amino acids: CASSEASGSSYEQYF. The CDR3 nucleotides are TGTGCCAGCAGTGAGGCTAGCGGGAGCTCCTACGAGCAGTACTTC.

This chain joins TRBV5-5 and TRBJ2-1; the D gene is possibly TRBD1 (5 bases). The V gene lost 0 bases and the J gene lost 6 bases, with 10 bases spanning the gap. The CDR3 is made up of 14 amino acids. Germline CDR1 SGHKS, CDR2 YYEKEE (reference sequence). CDR3 amino acids: CASSLDRPSNEQFF. CDR3 sequence (DNA): TGTGCCAGCAGCTTGGACAGGCCTTCCAATGAGCAGTTCTTC.

The chain employs TRBV28 and TRBJ2-3; D uncertain. Trimming removed 5 bases at V and 0 bases at J, with 15 bases between. Per germline, CDR1 MDHEN and CDR2 SYDVKM. There are 16 residues in the CDR3. The CDR3 DNA reads as TGTGCCAGCAGTCCCCGGACCAGCCCTAGCACAGATACGCAGTATTTT. This codes for CASSPRTSPSTDTQYF.

The chain has TRBV29-1 and TRBJ2-2; D is undetermined. V was trimmed by 5 bases and J by 4 bases, leaving 8 bases between them. The CDR3 contains 12 residues. From germline, CDR1 is SQVTM and CDR2 ANQGSEA. The CDR3 protein is CSVTSSTGELFF. The CDR3 DNA sequence: TGCAGCGTTACGAGCAGCACCGGGGAGCTGTTTTTT.

The chain employs TRBV7-9 and TRBJ1-4; 7 bases line up with TRBD1. V was pared by 5 bases and J by 4 bases, with 4 bases of the junction left unmatched. From germline, CDR1 is SEHNR and CDR2 FQNEAQ (reference sequence). This CDR3 comprises 14 residues. The CDR3 DNA is TGTGCCAGCAGCATGGGACAGCTTAATGAAAAACTGTTTTTT. Translated: CASSMGQLNEKLFF.

The gene calls are TRBV7-3 and TRBJ2-3; 15 bases fit TRBD2. The CDR3 extends over 17 amino acids. The germline CDR1 and CDR2 sequences are SGHTA and FQGTGA. Losses at the gene ends were 0 bases for V and 3 bases for J; bases not matched to a gene: 1. The CDR3 DNA is TGTGCCAGCAGCTTAACAGGGACTAGCGGGAGGACAGATACGCAGTATTTT. Encoded protein: CASSLTGTSGRTDTQYF.

CDR3 protein: CASSLQGGPGNTIYF. For the CDR3, the DNA is TGTGCCAGCAGTTTACAAGGGGGCCCTGGAAACACCATATATTTT. J is TRBJ1-3 and V is TRBV27; 7 nucleotides match TRBD1. After removal of 2 bases from V and 2 bases from J, the junction contained 3 bases not matched to a gene. Germline CDR1 MNHEY, CDR2 SMNVEV (reference sequence). This CDR3 spans 15 amino acids.

This clone showed up just once. The chain joins TRBV10-2 to TRBJ1-2; tentative D call: TRBD1 (6 bases). This CDR3 region has 15 residues. Germline V gene data show CDR1 as WSHSY and CDR2 as SAAADI. The ends were cut back, 6 bases at V and 2 bases at J, with 16 bases in the middle. The CDR3 coding sequence is TGCGCCAGCAGCCTGGGGGGAGGGGGGAACTATGGCTACACCTTC. Encoded protein: CASSLGGGGNYGYTF.

The chain employs TRBV6-6 and TRBJ1-1; D unclear. The CDR3 is 12 residues long. Per the germline V gene, CDR1 is MNHNY and CDR2 is SVGAGI (reference sequence). V was pared by 5 bases and J by 1 base, with 5 bases between. Here the CDR3 reads CASSPSNTEAFF. CDR3 sequence (DNA): TGTGCCAGCAGTCCATCGAACACTGAAGCTTTCTTT.

The chain is built from TRBV9 and TRBJ2-1, with D tentatively TRBD1 or TRBD2 (5 bases each). Germline CDR1 and CDR2: SGDLS and YYNGEE. The CDR3 extends over 13 amino acids. V was cut by 0 bases and J by 10 bases, with 11 bases left in between. CDR3 coding DNA: TGTGCCAGCAGCGTAGGTACGGGGCCAGAGCAGTTCTTC. Protein: CASSVGTGPEQFF. The full variable domain, its missing parts supplied by reference TRBV9 and TRBJ2-1, is DSGVTQTPKHLITATGQRVTLRCSPRSGDLSVYWYQQSLDQGLQFLIQYYNGEERAKGNILERFSAQQFPDLHSELNLSSLELGDSALYFCASSVGTGPEQFFGPGTRLTVL.

The chain joins TRBV14 to TRBJ2-5; TRBD2 matches 14 bases. Germline CDR1 and CDR2: SGHDN and FVKESK. V shed 5 bases and J 5 bases; nucleotides not matched to a gene: 1. The CDR3 spans 14 residues. This CDR3 reads CASSWTSGRETQYF. CDR3 DNA sequence: TGTGCCAGCAGCTGGACTAGCGGGAGGGAGACCCAGTACTTC.

The genes are TRBV7-9 and TRBJ2-1; D is unclear. This CDR3 is 14 amino acids long. Germline lookup yields CDR1 SEHNR and CDR2 FQNEAQ (reference sequence). V was pared by 1 base and J by 0 bases, with 4 bases between. CDR3 loop: CASSLVLSYNEQFF. Here the CDR3 DNA reads TGTGCCAGCAGCTTAGTCCTCTCCTACAATGAGCAGTTCTTC.

This clone came up a few times. This chain connects TRBV18 to TRBJ2-5; 7 positions match TRBD2. Germline V gene data show CDR1 as KGHSH and CDR2 as LQKENI. V dropped 3 bases and J dropped 5; count of bases not matched to a gene: 12. The CDR3 consists of 16 residues. CDR3 in DNA: TGTGCCAGCTCACCGGGTCCGGTTACTAGCGATGAGACCCAGTACTTC. Amino acid sequence: CASSPGPVTSDETQYF.

The chain couples TRBV25-1 to TRBJ2-1; D is tentatively TRBD1 or TRBD2 (5 bases each). The CDR3 totals 12 residues. Germline V gene lookup returns CDR1 MGHDK and CDR2 SYGVNS. Trimming took 2 bases from V and 9 from J, leaving 8 bases between them. CDR3 protein: CASSEGGSEQFF. The CDR3 DNA reads TGTGCCAGCAGTGAAGGGGGTTCTGAGCAGTTCTTC. Drawing the rest from reference TRBV25-1 and TRBJ2-1, the complete variable domain is EADIYQTPRYLVIGTGKKITLECSQTMGHDKMYWYQQDPGMELHLIHYSYGVNSTEKGDLSSESTVSRIRTEHFPLTLESARPSHTSQYLCASSEGGSEQFFGPGTRLTVL.

This rearrangement joins TRBV5-1 to TRBJ2-1; 10 bases fit TRBD1. The CDR3 spans 19 residues. J gave up 7 bases and V 2 bases, and 18 bases lay outside the gene matches. Germline CDR1 reads SGHRS; CDR2 reads YFSETQ. In DNA, the CDR3 is TGCGCCAGCAGCTTCACCTGGACAGGGGGTAAAACTAGCGGAAATGAGCAGTTCTTC. Translated: CASSFTWTGGKTSGNEQFF.

The rearrangement joins TRBV4-3 to TRBJ2-7; no definite D call. The CDR3 contains 15 residues. Germline-derived CDR1 and CDR2 are LGHNA and YSLEER. With 0 bases removed from V and 4 bases from J, the gap between germline ends came to 13 bases. The CDR3 nucleotides are TGCGCCAGCAGCCAAGATGCCCACAGCGCTTACGAGCAGTACTTC. Protein sequence: CASSQDAHSAYEQYF.

This chain uses TRBV4-1 with TRBJ2-5, with D perhaps matching TRBD1 or TRBD2 (5 bases each). Trimming pared 2 bases from V and 2 bases from J, leaving 12 bases between. CDR1 is MGHRA, CDR2 YSYEKL, per germline. The CDR3 contains 15 residues. This CDR3 reads CASSQLPGPQETQYF. CDR3 nucleotides: TGCGCCAGCAGCCAACTTCCGGGACCACAAGAGACCCAGTACTTC.

The V call is TRBV4-1, the J call TRBJ1-4; TRBD1 is a possible D gene (5 bases). Trimming removed 3 bases from V and 6 bases from J, with 14 bases in between. Germline loops: CDR1 MGHRA, CDR2 YSYEKL. The CDR3 has 15 residues. The DNA for the CDR3 is TGCGCCAGCAGCCAGCAGGGTTCTATGTATGAAAAACTGTTTTTT. Translating it yields CASSQQGSMYEKLFF.